The 8 T cell receptor beta chains below all came from one sample that was sequenced in a study of human T cells and chemical hapten exposure. This sample's time point: pre-sensitization, week 0. Treatment of the sample: therapeutic diphenylcyclopropenone sensitization with weekly scalp DPC. Using its own MiXCR run on the RACE reads, TCRdb lists one record per CDR3 protein. Among approximately 260,000 distinct CDR3 sequences listed, about 8.6% were seen once. The specimen comprised whole blood, sampled in connection with sensitization to the hapten diphenylcyclopropenone (DPC). These receptors originate from a middle-aged woman with alopecia areata. Some clones in this sample may be carry-over from other donors' samples.

This clonotype has a handful of counts. The genes are TRBV27 and TRBJ1-6, with TRBD1 matching 10 bases. V shed 4 bases, J shed 8 bases, and the junction held 2 bases outside the gene matches. The CDR3 has 14 amino acids. Germline loops: CDR1 MNHEY, CDR2 SMNVEV (reference sequence). CDR3 sequence reads: CASSWTGGHSPLHF. In nucleotides, the CDR3 is TGTGCCAGCAGTTGGACAGGGGGACATTCACCCCTCCACTTT.

This clonotype was seen only a few times. J is TRBJ1-5 and V is TRBV19, with a possible D match to TRBD1 (5 bases). V dropped 6 bases and J dropped 3 bases, with 21 bases sitting between them. Germline loops: CDR1 LNHDA, CDR2 SQIVND (reference sequence). The CDR3 is 17 residues long. This chain's CDR3 is CASSERGTGAPNQPQHF. The CDR3 coding sequence is TGTGCCAGTAGCGAGCGGGGTACAGGAGCGCCCAATCAGCCCCAGCATTTT.

This clonotype was recorded a few times. The chain is built from TRBV28 and TRBJ2-1; tentatively, D is TRBD1 (5 bases). With 7 bases removed from V and 9 bases from J, the gap between germline ends came to 16 bases. The CDR3 has 13 residues. CDR1 and CDR2 from the germline V gene are MDHEN and SYDVKM. The CDR3 loop is CASNPRQFSEQFF. CDR3 nucleotide sequence: TGTGCCAGCAACCCCCGACAGTTCTCTGAGCAGTTCTTC.

The V and J genes are TRBV9 and TRBJ2-1, with TRBD2 matching over 12 bases. With 0 bases clipped from V and 8 bases from J, the junction kept 6 bases outside the gene matches. Germline-derived CDR1 and CDR2 are SGDLS and YYNGEE. The CDR3 is made up of 16 amino acids. The CDR3 protein is CASSVGLAGDFDEQFF. The CDR3, as DNA: TGTGCCAGCAGCGTAGGACTAGCGGGAGATTTCGATGAGCAGTTCTTC.

The V and J genes are TRBV4-3 and TRBJ2-3; TRBD1 or TRBD2 may be the D gene (5 bases each). V lost 4 bases and J lost 2, with 13 bases in between. CDR1 and CDR2 (germline): LGHNA, YSLEER. The CDR3 loop spans 15 amino acids. The CDR3: CASSRGKAHTDTQYF. The DNA for the CDR3 is TGCGCCAGCAGCCGGGGGAAGGCCCACACAGATACGCAGTATTTT.

This clonotype has only a few counts. The rearrangement links TRBV12-3 or TRBV12-4 to TRBJ1-5, with TRBD1 as a possible D gene (6 bases). This CDR3 comprises 13 residues. Trimming pared 6 bases from V and 1 base from J, leaving 7 bases between. The CDR3 sequence: CASRDRSNQPQHF. CDR3 in DNA: TGTGCCAGCAGGGACAGAAGCAATCAGCCCCAGCATTTT.

In this sample, this clonotype turned up a few times. The chain employs TRBV28 and TRBJ2-2; 7 bases match TRBD1. The CDR3 is 16 residues long. Per germline, CDR1 MDHEN and CDR2 SYDVKM. The ends lost 3 bases at V and 6 bases at J; junction bases unmatched: 10. As DNA, the CDR3 is TGTGCCAGCAGTTTGAATCCACAGGGGTTCGCCGGGGAGCTGTTTTTT. This encodes CASSLNPQGFAGELFF.

This clonotype was seen a handful of times. The gene calls are TRBV21-1 and TRBJ1-3; whether TRBD1, the table's D call, matches the DNA was not checked. TRBV21-1 is annotated as a pseudogene. The CDR3 has 16 residues. Here the CDR3 DNA reads TGTGCCAGCAGCAAAGTAAGGGGGGCATCTGGAAACACCATATATTTT. Its translation: CASSKVRGASGNTIYF.